This passage covers 24 T cell receptor beta chains from one sample sequenced in a study of T cell responses to AZD1222 COVID-19 vaccine. Only in-frame clones appear in the TCRdb table, and some are missing; sequencing was by immunoSEQ multiplex PCR. The table includes 160,000 or so clones, more than 70% detected once. Material: peripheral blood, obtained on day 0 of AZD1222 vaccination. The origin of the receptors is an adult in good health.

The chain couples TRBV18 to TRBJ1-5, with D possibly matching TRBD1 (6 bases). The germline gives CDR1 KGHSH, CDR2 LQKENI. The CDR3 has 13 residues. Trimming took 2 bases from V and 5 from J, leaving 7 bases between them. In nucleotides, the CDR3 is TGTGCCAGCTCACCAAGGGGGGATCAGCCCCAGCATTTT. Translated, it gives CASSPRGDQPQHF.

This sequence joins TRBV19 and TRBJ1-5; weak D call: TRBD1 (5 bases). CDR3 length: 13 residues. V was pared by 4 bases and J by 7 bases, with 11 bases between. The germline V gene has CDR1 LNHDA and CDR2 SQIVND (reference sequence). This chain's CDR3 is CASSTGPVQPQHF. For the CDR3, the DNA is TGTGCCAGTAGTACGGGGCCGGTACAGCCCCAGCATTTT. Supplemented by reference TRBV19 and TRBJ1-5, the full variable domain reads DGGITQSPKYLFRKEGQNVTLSCEQNLNHDAMYWYRQDPGQGLRLIYYSQIVNDFQKGDIAEGYSVSREKKESFPLTVTSAQKNPTAFYLCASSTGPVQPQHFGDGTRLSIL.

In DNA, the CDR3 is TGTGCCAGCAGCCAAGACCTAAGGTATAGCAATCAGCCCCAGCATTTT. Protein sequence: CASSQDLRYSNQPQHF. The V call is TRBV3-1 (or the pseudogene TRBV3-2), the J call TRBJ1-5; D uncertain. The germline V and J ends were trimmed by 0 bases and 0 bases, with 9 bases remaining between them. The length of the CDR3 is 16 residues. Germline CDR1 reads LGHDT; CDR2 reads YNNKEL (reference sequence).

CDR3 loop: CSASFRTRYNQPQHF. The DNA for the CDR3 is TGCAGTGCTAGTTTCCGGACCCGATACAATCAGCCCCAGCATTTT. The chain links TRBV20-1 to TRBJ1-5; D unclear. The CDR3 covers 15 residues. Germline CDR1 and CDR2: DFQATT and SNEGSKA (reference sequence). V gave up 3 bases and J gave up 3 bases, with 15 bases separating them.

The rearrangement links TRBV9 to TRBJ1-2, with D perhaps matching TRBD1 (6 bases). V was cut by 2 bases and J by 4 bases, with 27 bases left in between. Germline V gene sequence: CDR1 SGDLS, CDR2 YYNGEE. The CDR3 is made up of 19 amino acids. Here the CDR3 reads CASSVGPRGLTGTIYGYTF. In nucleotides, the CDR3 is TGTGCCAGCAGCGTGGGACCCAGGGGACTCACAGGTACCATCTATGGCTACACCTTC.

The V gene is TRBV28, the J gene TRBJ1-4, with 8 bases matching TRBD1. V trimming: 7 bases; J trimming: 2 bases; junction bases outside the gene matches: 12. Germline V gene data show CDR1 as MDHEN and CDR2 as SYDVKM. The length of the CDR3 is 17 residues. This CDR3 reads CASTRLDRAGTNEKLFF. The CDR3 DNA reads as TGTGCCAGCACCCGCCTGGACAGGGCGGGGACTAATGAAAAACTGTTTTTT.

This clone was recorded a few times. J is TRBJ2-2 and V is TRBV5-4, with 8 positions matching TRBD2. The CDR3 totals 16 residues. Per the germline V gene, CDR1 is SGHNT and CDR2 is YYREEE (reference sequence). V dropped 0 bases and J dropped 4; count of bases not matched to a gene: 5. DNA for the CDR3: TGTGCCAGCAGCTTGGGTAACGGGGGGGCCACCGGGGAGCTGTTTTTT. Its translation is CASSLGNGGATGELFF.

The DNA of the CDR3 is TGTGCCAGCAGCCAAGAAGTTCGGGGTCTTTGGGCCGGGGAGCTGTTTTTT. Translating gives CASSQEVRGLWAGELFF. V gene TRBV3-1 (or the pseudogene TRBV3-2) combines with J gene TRBJ2-2; D possibly corresponds to TRBD2 (5 bases). The CDR3 contains 17 residues. With 0 bases removed from V and 6 bases from J, the gap between germline ends came to 17 bases. Germline-derived CDR1 and CDR2 are LGHDT and YNNKEL (reference sequence).

This rearrangement joins TRBV6-5 to TRBJ1-2; 10 positions agree with TRBD1. The V gene's germline CDR1 is MNHEY and CDR2 SVGAGI. V was pared by 7 bases and J by 8 bases, with 7 bases of the junction left unmatched. CDR3 length equals 13 residues. The CDR3 protein is CASNDRGRGGYTF. The CDR3 DNA follows: TGTGCCAGCAACGACAGGGGGCGAGGAGGCTACACCTTC.

The V and J genes are TRBV9 and TRBJ1-1; tentatively, D is TRBD1 (5 bases). Germline CDR1 and CDR2: SGDLS and YYNGEE. Trimming removed 0 bases at V and 1 base at J, with 13 bases between. The CDR3 covers 16 residues. The CDR3 DNA follows: TGTGCCAGCAGCGTAGGGGGAGGGGTACCGAACACTGAAGCTTTCTTT. This encodes CASSVGGGVPNTEAFF.

CDR3: CASSARLSGDVTEAFF. The CDR3 nucleotides are TGTGCCAGCAGTGCTCGGTTATCGGGGGATGTCACTGAAGCTTTCTTT. The rearrangement uses TRBV6-1 and TRBJ1-1; the D gene is possibly TRBD1 (5 bases). CDR3 size: 16 residues. Between the trimmed V and J ends, which lost 4 bases and 4 bases, there was a span of 19 bases. Germline loops: CDR1 MNHNS, CDR2 SASEGT.

This clone is labeled as medium-sized (0.01 to 0.1%). DNA of the CDR3: TGTGCCAGCGCCATAGGAGATACGCAGTATTTT. It specifies CASAIGDTQYF. The chain joins TRBV25-1 to TRBJ2-3; no reliable D call. The CDR3 consists of 11 residues. V was clipped by 8 bases and J by 5 bases, with 8 bases between them. Germline V CDR1 and CDR2: MGHDK, SYGVNS.

The V and J genes are TRBV28 and TRBJ2-7; D unclear. Trimming took off 7 bases at V and 3 bases at J, with 13 bases between the two ends. CDR1 and CDR2 (germline): MDHEN, SYDVKM. The length of the CDR3 is 13 residues. CDR3 residues: CASTQGRNYEQYF. The DNA for the CDR3 is TGTGCCAGCACCCAAGGACGGAACTACGAGCAGTACTTC.

This clone was recorded only once. This chain links TRBV9 with TRBJ2-7, with D perhaps TRBD2 (7 bases). The germline gives CDR1 SGDLS, CDR2 YYNGEE. V dropped 3 bases and J dropped 4 bases, with 17 bases sitting between them. This CDR3 has 15 amino acids. Here the CDR3 DNA reads TGTGCCAGCAGCGCCTCGGGGGGCTTCCTGTACGAGCAGTACTTC. Protein: CASSASGGFLYEQYF. Combining the CDR3 with reference TRBV9 and TRBJ2-7 gives the whole variable domain DSGVTQTPKHLITATGQRVTLRCSPRSGDLSVYWYQQSLDQGLQFLIQYYNGEERAKGNILERFSAQQFPDLHSELNLSSLELGDSALYFCASSASGGFLYEQYFGPGTRLTVT.

The chain couples TRBV5-5 to TRBJ1-3; TRBD1 matches 7 bases. There are 14 residues in the CDR3. V lost 7 bases and J lost 0; bases outside the gene matches: 4. CDR1 is SGHKS and CDR2 is YYEKEE in the germline V gene (reference sequence). CDR3 sequence (DNA): TGTGCCAGCCACAGGGGCGACTCTGGAAACACCATATATTTT. This encodes CASHRGDSGNTIYF.

The genes are TRBV4-2 and TRBJ2-3; unclear D gene. Per the germline V gene, CDR1 is LGHNA and CDR2 is YNFKEQ. The V gene lost 0 bases and the J gene lost 5 bases, with 12 bases spanning the gap. The CDR3 consists of 15 residues. The CDR3 here is CASSQDPAPIDTQYF. For the CDR3, the DNA is TGTGCCAGCAGCCAAGATCCGGCCCCGATAGATACGCAGTATTTT.

The chain links TRBV19 to TRBJ2-7, with D perhaps TRBD1 (6 bases). Germline lookup yields CDR1 LNHDA and CDR2 SQIVND (reference sequence). V was shortened by 7 bases and J by 3 bases, with 13 bases between the two germline ends. The CDR3 contains 13 residues. The CDR3 loop is CASKTLGGYEQYF. The CDR3, as DNA: TGTGCCAGTAAAACACTAGGGGGCTACGAGCAGTACTTC.

In this sample, this clone turned up once. The V and J genes are TRBV27 and TRBJ1-1; D ambiguous. Trimming stripped 6 bases from V and 5 bases from J, with 13 bases between. Germline CDR1 reads MNHEY; CDR2 reads SMNVEV (reference sequence). CDR3 length: 13 amino acids. Here the CDR3 reads CASSSGLGTEAFF. CDR3 DNA: TGTGCCAGCAGCAGCGGGCTCGGGACTGAAGCTTTCTTT.

The rearrangement links TRBV30 to TRBJ2-3; TRBD2 aligns across 9 bases. This CDR3 is built from 15 residues. V shed 3 bases and J 7 bases; nucleotides not matched to a gene: 11. In germline, CDR1 is GTSNPN, CDR2 SVGIG (reference sequence). Here the CDR3 DNA reads TGTGCCTGGAGGGGGCTAGCGGGGTTTGCCTATACGCAGTATTTT. Translation: CAWRGLAGFAYTQYF.

The V call is TRBV6-5, the J call TRBJ1-1, with D uncertain. CDR3 length: 13 amino acids. Germline V gene sequence: CDR1 MNHEY, CDR2 SVGAGI. The ends were cut back, 7 bases at V and 4 bases at J, with 13 bases in the middle. The CDR3 nucleotides read TGTGCCAGCATGGACTCAGAGGGCACTGAAGCTTTCTTT. Amino acid sequence: CASMDSEGTEAFF.

The chain recombines TRBV30 with TRBJ1-3; D uncertain. CDR1 and CDR2 (germline): GTSNPN, SVGIG (reference sequence). The CDR3 extends over 12 amino acids. V was clipped by 4 bases and J by 4 bases, with 8 bases between them. CDR3 in amino acids: CAWNKRGNTIYF. The CDR3 region has the DNA TGTGCCTGGAATAAACGCGGAAACACCATATATTTT. Full variable domain (remainder filled in from reference TRBV30 and TRBJ1-3): SQTIHQWPATLVQPVGSPLSLECTVEGTSNPNLYWYRQAAGRGLQLLFYSVGIGQISSEVPQNLSASRPQDRQFILSSKKLLLSDSGFYLCAWNKRGNTIYFGEGSWLTVV.

This clone is deemed medium-sized. The chain has TRBV4-3 and TRBJ2-2, with TRBD1 matching over 7 bases. The trim removed 1 base at V and 4 bases at J, leaving 3 bases unmatched. There are 15 residues in the CDR3. The germline CDR1 and CDR2 sequences are LGHNA and YSLEER. The CDR3 DNA reads TGCGCCAGCAGCCAAGGGACAGGCGGCACCGGGGAGCTGTTTTTT. Translated: CASSQGTGGTGELFF.

The CDR3 region has the DNA TGTGCCAGCAGCTTAGCGCTGGGAAACACCATATATTTT. It encodes CASSLALGNTIYF. The chain has TRBV7-6 and TRBJ1-3; no firm D call. The V end was cut by 0 bases, the J end by 4 bases, with 4 bases between. Germline CDR1 reads SGHVS; CDR2 reads FNYEAQ. The CDR3 sequence is 13 residues long.

The chain carries TRBV7-9 and TRBJ1-4, with D perhaps TRBD1 (6 bases). Germline V lookup: CDR1 SEHNR, CDR2 FQNEAQ (reference sequence). The length of the CDR3 is 14 residues. The V end was cut by 5 bases, the J end by 7 bases, with 14 bases between. DNA of the CDR3: TGTGCCAGCAGCCCCCGGGGGGGCAGTGAAAAACTGTTTTTT. Translated: CASSPRGGSEKLFF.